These T cell receptor beta chains were read from a single sample in a study of shared clonotypes between healthy human individuals. Assay: immunoSEQ multiplex PCR; the TCRdb copy retains only in-frame clones and omits some. The sample has 2,500,000 or so clones, approximately 90% seen once. The sequenced sample consisted of naive CD4+ T cells from PBMCs. The receptors here all came from a man younger than 35 in good health. Some clones in this sample may be carry-over from other donors' samples. Both conserved end residues are part of each CDR3. The D gene is left open where the match is weak. For some rows the clone size is stated as once, few or many, or as a class when expanded; others skip it.

TRBJ2-1	TRBV5-1	NA	NA	CASSLGDQYNEQFF	TGCGCCAGCAGCTTGGGGGACCAGTACAATGAGCAGTTCTTC
TRBJ2-7	TRBV11-2	NA	once	CASSLQYRSEQYF	TGTGCCAGCAGCTTACAATACCGTTCCGAGCAGTACTTC
TRBJ2-2	TRBV30	NA	NA	CAWRQGAGELFF	TGTGCCTGGAGACAGGGCGCCGGGGAGCTGTTTTTT
TRBJ2-7	TRBV28	TRBD2	NA	CASSLGGSHRVSSYEQYF	TGTGCCAGCAGTCTGGGCGGGAGCCATCGCGTAAGCTCCTACGAGCAGTACTTC
TRBJ2-7	TRBV5-1	TRBD2	NA	CASSEGTSGTEQYF	TGCGCCAGCAGCGAGGGGACTAGCGGGACCGAGCAGTACTTC
TRBJ2-1	TRBV2	TRBD2	NA	CASTRGLAGGDNEQFF	TGTGCCAGCACAAGGGGACTAGCGGGAGGAGACAATGAGCAGTTCTTC
TRBJ2-7	TRBV18	NA	NA	CASSPPSRLEQYF	TGTGCCAGCTCACCACCGTCACGCCTGGAGCAGTACTTC
TRBJ1-5	TRBV18	NA	NA	CASSPGPYQPQHF	TGTGCCAGCTCACCGGGCCCCTATCAGCCCCAGCATTTT
TRBJ2-5	TRBV14	NA	NA	CASSLTRVPETQYF	TGTGCCAGCAGCCTTACCAGGGTACCAGAGACCCAGTACTTC
TRBJ2-2	TRBV5-4	NA	NA	CASSPILGGELFF	TGTGCCAGCAGCCCTATCCTAGGCGGGGAGCTGTTTTTT
TRBJ2-1	TRBV11-3	NA	NA	CASSLRSDEQFF	TGTGCCAGCAGCTTACGTAGCGATGAGCAGTTCTTC
TRBJ1-5	TRBV2	NA	NA	CASSSPRGGNQPQHF	TGTGCCAGCAGTTCCCCCCGGGGCGGCAATCAGCCCCAGCATTTT
TRBJ2-3	TRBV28	TRBD1	NA	CASSLGQGPDTQYF	TGTGCCAGCAGTCTCGGACAGGGTCCAGATACGCAGTATTTT
TRBJ2-7	TRBV11-2	NA	NA	CASSLDPGDEQYF	TGTGCCAGCAGCTTAGATCCAGGGGACGAGCAGTACTTC
TRBJ1-1	TRBV5-1	NA	NA	CASSWQPGRNTEAFF	TGCGCCAGCAGCTGGCAACCGGGACGGAACACTGAAGCTTTCTTT
TRBJ2-3	TRBV7-2	TRBD2	NA	CASSLALLAGIGEGTQYF	TGTGCCAGCAGCTTAGCGCTACTAGCGGGAATCGGGGAGGGTACGCAGTATTTT
TRBJ2-3	TRBV11-3	TRBD1	NA	CASSRGLGADTQYF	TGTGCCAGCAGTAGGGGGCTCGGGGCAGATACGCAGTATTTT
TRBJ1-5	TRBV5-4	NA	NA	CASSLGEGPQHF	TGTGCCAGCAGCTTGGGAGAAGGGCCCCAGCATTTT
TRBJ2-7	TRBV11-2	NA	NA	CASSLEGYEQYF	TGTGCCAGCAGCTTAGAAGGGTACGAGCAGTACTTC
TRBJ2-3	TRBV9	NA	NA	CASSAAGRLQADTQYF	TGTGCCAGCAGCGCTGCCGGACGCTTACAGGCAGATACGCAGTATTTT
TRBJ2-3	TRBV5-4	TRBD2	NA	CASSPRTSGSTDTQYF	TGTGCCAGCAGCCCTAGGACTAGCGGTAGCACAGATACGCAGTATTTT
TRBJ2-1	TRBV7-8	TRBD1	NA	CASSLGQGGSYNEQFF	TGTGCCAGCAGCCTAGGACAGGGGGGCTCCTACAATGAGCAGTTCTTC
TRBJ2-3	TRBV27	NA	NA	CASSRGRFTDTQYF	TGTGCCAGCAGCAGGGGACGTTTCACAGATACGCAGTATTTT
TRBJ1-1	TRBV27	TRBD1	NA	CASRNQGGTEAFF	TGTGCCAGCAGAAATCAGGGGGGGACTGAAGCTTTCTTT
TRBJ1-1	TRBV5-4	NA	NA	CASSKDRFHTEAFF	TGTGCCAGCAGCAAGGACAGATTCCACACTGAAGCTTTCTTT
TRBJ1-1	TRBV5-1	NA	once	CASRSDRNTEAFF	TGCGCCAGCAGATCCGACAGGAACACTGAAGCTTTCTTT
TRBJ2-7	TRBV14	NA	NA	CASSLGGIRDSSYEQYF	TGTGCCAGCAGCCTGGGAGGGATCAGGGACAGCTCCTACGAGCAGTACTTC
TRBJ1-4	TRBV7-2	NA	NA	CASSRVGGALNEKLFF	TGTGCCAGCAGCCGCGTCGGTGGGGCTTTGAATGAAAAACTGTTTTTT
TRBJ1-2	TRBV5-1	TRBD1	few	CASSGQGDYGYTF	TGCGCCAGCAGTGGACAGGGGGACTATGGCTACACCTTC
TRBJ2-5	TRBV10-1	NA	NA	CASAVGGLQETQYF	TGCGCCTCGGCGGTCGGGGGCCTTCAAGAGACCCAGTACTTC
TRBJ2-7	TRBV5-1	TRBD2	few	CASSFTSGSYEQYF	TGCGCCAGCAGCTTTACTAGCGGGAGCTACGAGCAGTACTTC
TRBJ2-7	TRBV7-3	NA	once	CASSLNPTLSSYEQYF	TGTGCCAGCAGCTTAAACCCGACTTTGAGCTCCTACGAGCAGTACTTC
TRBJ1-5	TRBV27	NA	NA	CASSINREGNQPQHF	TGTGCCAGCAGTATTAACAGGGAAGGCAATCAGCCCCAGCATTTT
TRBJ2-3	TRBV5-1	TRBD1	NA	CASSFDRGVDTQYF	TGCGCCAGCAGCTTTGACAGGGGGGTAGATACGCAGTATTTT
TRBJ2-1	TRBV5-6	NA	NA	CASSLTGAANNEQFF	TGTGCCAGCAGCTTGACGGGCGCCGCTAACAATGAGCAGTTCTTC
TRBJ2-2	TRBV2	NA	NA	CASVWGLGLLPANTGELFF	TGTGCCAGCGTCTGGGGCCTAGGACTACTTCCCGCGAACACCGGGGAGCTGTTTTTT
TRBJ2-1	TRBV28	TRBD2	NA	CASSMLAGASSSYNEQFF	TGTGCCAGCAGTATGCTAGCGGGAGCCTCTAGCTCCTACAATGAGCAGTTCTTC
TRBJ2-1	TRBV29-1	NA	NA	CSVGTPGEQFF	TGCAGCGTCGGGACGCCGGGTGAGCAGTTCTTC
TRBJ2-7	TRBV6-6	NA	NA	CASRSDSRSYEQYF	TGTGCCAGCAGATCAGACAGTAGGTCCTACGAGCAGTACTTC
TRBJ2-5	TRBV25-1	NA	NA	CASRSDSGETQYF	TGTGCCAGCAGGAGTGATTCGGGGGAGACCCAGTACTTC
TRBJ1-2	TRBV5-4	NA	few	CASSLEVGGSRGYTF	TGTGCCAGCAGCCTGGAGGTAGGGGGTTCGAGGGGCTACACCTTC
TRBJ2-2	TRBV5-1	TRBD1	once	CASSLYGTGGTGELFF	TGCGCCAGCAGCTTGTACGGGACAGGGGGAACCGGGGAGCTGTTTTTT
TRBJ2-1	TRBV19	NA	NA	CASSMGLRGAGTNEQFF	TGTGCCAGTAGTATGGGGCTGAGGGGGGCCGGCACCAATGAGCAGTTCTTC
TRBJ1-2	TRBV10-1	NA	NA	CASSEGANYGYTF	TGCGCCAGCAGTGAGGGCGCAAACTATGGCTACACCTTC
TRBJ2-7	TRBV7-2	NA	NA	CASSLGGPLSYEQYF	TGTGCCAGCAGCTTGGGGGGGCCCCTCTCCTACGAGCAGTACTTC
TRBJ2-7	TRBV6-5	TRBD2	NA	CASSARLASAYEQYF	TGTGCCAGCAGCGCTAGACTAGCCTCGGCCTACGAGCAGTACTTC
TRBJ2-7	TRBV5-1	TRBD2	NA	CASSGGTSGYEQYF	TGCGCCAGCAGCGGCGGGACTAGCGGCTACGAGCAGTACTTC
TRBJ1-1	TRBV11-2	TRBD1	NA	CASSPAGQLNTEAFF	TGTGCCAGCAGCCCAGCGGGACAGTTGAACACTGAAGCTTTCTTT
TRBJ2-4	TRBV7-3	NA	once	CASSLNRAAKNIQYF	TGTGCCAGCAGCTTAAACAGGGCAGCCAAAAACATTCAGTACTTC
TRBJ1-1	TRBV2	NA	NA	CASSVQSTEAFF	TGTGCCAGCAGTGTGCAGTCGACCGAAGCTTTCTTT
TRBJ2-7	TRBV29-1	TRBD2	NA	CSVRTTSGNYEQYF	TGCAGCGTAAGAACGACTAGCGGGAACTACGAGCAGTACTTC
TRBJ1-2	TRBV5-1	NA	NA	CASSFGQNYGYTF	TGCGCCAGCAGCTTCGGGCAGAACTATGGCTACACCTTC
TRBJ2-7	TRBV5-4	NA	NA	CASSLSGTRGTYEQYF	TGTGCCAGCAGCTTATCCGGGACAAGGGGCACCTACGAGCAGTACTTC
TRBJ1-3	TRBV28	NA	NA	CASTKGGTPSAGNTIYF	TGTGCCAGCACCAAAGGAGGGACACCGAGCGCTGGAAACACCATATATTTT
TRBJ2-2	TRBV6-1	NA	once	CASSQGYANTGELFF	TGTGCCAGCAGCCAGGGGTACGCGAACACCGGGGAGCTGTTTTTT
TRBJ1-5	TRBV28	NA	NA	CASSAWKGSGSNQPQHF	TGTGCCAGCAGTGCCTGGAAGGGTTCTGGTTCTAATCAGCCCCAGCATTTT
TRBJ1-2	TRBV2	NA	NA	CASRFGAVYGYTF	TGTGCCAGCAGATTTGGGGCAGTCTATGGCTACACCTTC
TRBJ2-2	TRBV11-3	NA	NA	CASSLGTGELFF	TGTGCCAGCAGCTTAGGGACCGGGGAGCTGTTTTTT
TRBJ2-5	TRBV19	TRBD1	NA	CASSATGVQETQYF	TGTGCCAGTAGTGCCACAGGGGTACAAGAGACCCAGTACTTC
TRBJ2-3	TRBV18	TRBD2	NA	CASSPGLGSTDTQYF	TGTGCCAGCTCACCAGGACTAGGGAGCACAGATACGCAGTATTTT